The present TCR beta chain was sequenced within a study of cytomegalovirus exposure and HLA in healthy donors. Study-wide context: The roughly 120 million unique TCR beta sequences, from about 180 million T cells, were found by an earlier analysis. Study-wide results and limits: HLA-A and HLA-B allele assignments for most subjects were reportedly predicted accurately using TCR beta sequences. A later analysis reportedly identified an Asian-associated ancestry cluster as carrying fewer N-insertions than the roughly 700-donor mean. Indistinguishable V segments, including TRBV6-2 and TRBV6-3, were excluded.

As concerns this clone: No antigen is known for it.

There are 12 residues in the CDR3. V was shortened by 2 bases and J by 5 bases, with 6 bases between the two germline ends. Germline CDR1 MNHNS, CDR2 SASEGT. PCR amplification relied on 60 Vbeta primers (plus 13 Jbeta primers). Generated by immunoSEQ multiplex PCR, the TCRdb table keeps only in-frame clones and is missing some. The sample contains 150,000 to 200,000 clones, about three quarters of which appear only once. Sequencing used PBMCs. This sequence joins TRBV6-1 and TRBJ1-2; no clear D gene. The TCR was taken from a man aged 50-60 years in good health and CMV-seropositive. The CDR3 protein is CASSETGYGYTF. CDR3 nucleotide sequence: TGTGCCAGCAGTGAAACTGGTTATGGCTACACCTTC.